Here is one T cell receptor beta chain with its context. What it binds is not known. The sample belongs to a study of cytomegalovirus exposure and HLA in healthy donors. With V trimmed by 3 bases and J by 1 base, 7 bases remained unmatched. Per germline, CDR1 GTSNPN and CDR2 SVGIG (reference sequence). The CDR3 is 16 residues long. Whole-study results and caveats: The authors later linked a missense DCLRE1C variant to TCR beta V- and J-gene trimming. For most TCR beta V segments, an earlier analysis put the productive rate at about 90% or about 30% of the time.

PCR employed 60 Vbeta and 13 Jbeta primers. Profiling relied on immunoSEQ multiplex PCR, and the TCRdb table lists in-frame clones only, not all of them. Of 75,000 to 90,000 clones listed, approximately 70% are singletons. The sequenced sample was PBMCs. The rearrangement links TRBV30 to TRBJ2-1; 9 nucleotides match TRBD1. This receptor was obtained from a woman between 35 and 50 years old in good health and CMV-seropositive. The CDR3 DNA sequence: TGTGCCTGGAGCACGAAACAGGGGGCGTCCTACAATGAGCAGTTCTTC. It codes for CAWSTKQGASYNEQFF.